Following are 8 T cell receptor beta chains from one sample sequenced in a study of blood T cell repertoires in COVID-19. Repertoires were generated with immunoSEQ multiplex PCR, while TCRdb's copy carries only in-frame clones and drops some. This sample has about 61,000 clones; about 90% occur once, and the top ten carry 20% to 25%. The sequencing input was peripheral blood. The receptors stem from a woman aged 50 to 60 with active or convalescent COVID-19.

The chain's CDR3 is CASSLLGTGVLSSYNEQFF. CDR3 DNA sequence: TGTGCCAGCAGCCTCCTAGGGACAGGGGTCCTCAGCTCCTACAATGAGCAGTTCTTC. The gene calls are TRBV28 and TRBJ2-1; 10 nucleotides line up with TRBD1. Per the germline V gene, CDR1 is MDHEN and CDR2 is SYDVKM. This CDR3 has 19 residues. Germline trimming cut 6 bases from V and 0 bases from J; bases unmatched to any gene: 14. Drawing the rest from reference TRBV28 and TRBJ2-1, the complete variable domain is DVKVTQSSRYLVKRTGEKVFLECVQDMDHENMFWYRQDPGLGLRLIYFSYDVKMKEKGDIPEGYSVSREKKERFSLILESASTNQTSMYLCASSLLGTGVLSSYNEQFFGPGTRLTVL.

This chain connects TRBV7-8 to TRBJ2-7; 10 bases agree with TRBD2. Germline V gives CDR1 SGHVS, CDR2 FQNEAQ. The CDR3 loop spans 16 amino acids. Losses at the gene ends were 3 bases for V and 4 bases for J; bases not matched to a gene: 9. The CDR3 protein is CASSFRLAGDSYEQYF. CDR3 nucleotide sequence: TGTGCCAGCAGCTTTAGGCTAGCGGGAGACTCTTACGAGCAGTACTTC.

The genes are TRBV2 and TRBJ1-1, with D unresolved. V was clipped by 3 bases and J by 1 base, with 9 bases between them. Germline CDR1 SNHLY, CDR2 FYNNEI. The CDR3 loop spans 14 amino acids. The CDR3 region has the DNA TGTGCCAGCAGTGAGAGCCAGGAGAACACTGAAGCTTTCTTT. As protein: CASSESQENTEAFF.

The chain combines TRBV19 with TRBJ1-2, with D possibly matching TRBD1 (5 bases). Germline-derived CDR1 and CDR2 are LNHDA and SQIVND (reference sequence). Trimming removed 7 bases at V and 4 bases at J, with 13 bases between. The CDR3 covers 13 residues. The CDR3 sequence: CASTVTETYGYTF. DNA for the CDR3: TGTGCCAGTACCGTGACAGAAACCTATGGCTACACCTTC.

This sequence joins TRBV5-6 and TRBJ1-1; TRBD1 might be the D (6 bases). The CDR3 runs 11 residues. V lost 6 bases, J lost 9 bases, and 12 bases lay in between. Germline V gene data show CDR1 as SGHDT and CDR2 as YYEEEE. CDR3 nucleotide sequence: TGTGCCAGCATCCCGACAGGTAAAGCTTTCTTT. The encoded protein is CASIPTGKAFF.

This clone was recorded once. The chain is built from TRBV27 and TRBJ2-6; 9 bases fit TRBD1. J lost 1 base, V lost 8 bases, and 9 bases had no gene match. The CDR3 runs to 17 residues. Germline CDR1 is MNHEY and CDR2 is SMNVEV (reference sequence). CDR3 loop: CASAFTGGRSGANVLTF. The CDR3 DNA reads TGTGCCAGCGCCTTTACAGGGGGCAGATCTGGGGCCAACGTCCTGACTTTC.

This chain joins TRBV28 and TRBJ1-2; no definite D call. Germline loops: CDR1 MDHEN, CDR2 SYDVKM. CDR3 size: 12 residues. V was pared by 5 bases and J by 8 bases, with 12 bases between. In DNA, the CDR3 is TGTGCCAGCAGTCTTGTGTCGGGGGGCTACACCTTC. This gives the protein CASSLVSGGYTF.

This clone was counted a single time. The chain employs TRBV20-1 and TRBJ2-1; D is uncertain. CDR1 is DFQATT and CDR2 is SNEGSKA in the germline V gene (reference sequence). CDR3 length: 10 residues. V was trimmed by 1 base and J by 10 bases, leaving 5 bases between them. The CDR3 DNA sequence: TGCAGTGCTAGAGGACTGGAGCAGTTCTTC. This encodes CSARGLEQFF.